The 28 T cell receptor beta chains in this list originate from one sample, sequenced in a study of metastatic and nonmetastatic thyroid tumors. Via MiXCR, TCRdb re-called the PCR reads. The sample has 45,000 to 65,000 clones; roughly 18% are singletons. Not a single patient had been given any form of treatment at any point before undergoing thyroid surgery. Sequenced sample: blood. The receptors were gathered from a female donor with papillary thyroid cancer or a benign thyroid nodule (not recorded which). Some clones in this sample may be carry-over from other donors' samples.

This clone was seen repeatedly, ten times or more. V is TRBV4-1 and J is TRBJ1-1; D unclear. V was shortened by 1 base and J by 0 bases, with 3 bases between the two germline ends. In germline, CDR1 is MGHRA, CDR2 YSYEKL. CDR3 length: 13 residues. The CDR3 nucleotides are TGCGCCAGCAGCCAAGTTTTGAACACTGAAGCTTTCTTT. This encodes CASSQVLNTEAFF.

At least ten counts were recorded for this clone. The rearrangement uses TRBV6-1 and TRBJ2-7; 7 nucleotides line up with TRBD1. The CDR3 runs 13 residues. V lost 6 bases and J lost 5; bases outside the gene matches: 7. The germline gives CDR1 MNHNS, CDR2 SASEGT. The CDR3 nucleotides are TGTGCCAGCAGCAGACAGGGCCTGGACGAGCAGTACTTC. Its protein is CASSRQGLDEQYF.

The rearrangement links TRBV4-1 to TRBJ2-3; the D gene could be TRBD1 or TRBD2 (5 bases each). The V and J ends lost 1 base and 2 bases respectively, with 13 bases between them. CDR1 and CDR2 (germline): MGHRA, YSYEKL. The CDR3 runs to 16 residues. CDR3 region: CASSQAIGTFTDTQYF. The CDR3 region has the DNA TGCGCCAGCAGCCAAGCGATCGGGACGTTCACAGATACGCAGTATTTT.

This clone has only a few counts. The V gene is TRBV6-1, the J gene TRBJ2-7; D is possibly TRBD2 (5 bases). The CDR3 covers 15 residues. Germline CDR1 is MNHNS and CDR2 is SASEGT. Trimming left V 6 bases short and J 0 bases short, with 15 bases between. DNA for the CDR3: TGTGCCAGCAGGAAGGGTTCCACTAGCTCCTACGAGCAGTACGTC. Translation gives CASRKGSTSSYEQYV.

This clone has a count of ten or more. The chain joins TRBV28 to TRBJ1-2, with unresolved D. V was clipped by 2 bases and J by 8 bases, with 9 bases between them. Germline V gene data show CDR1 as MDHEN and CDR2 as SYDVKM. The CDR3 spans 12 residues. The CDR3 DNA is TGTGCCAGCAGTTTAGGTAACCTCGGCTACACCTTC. Translating it yields CASSLGNLGYTF.

Many counts were recorded for this clone. The rearrangement links TRBV6-1 to TRBJ1-5; 7 nucleotides line up with TRBD1. Germline-derived CDR1 and CDR2 are MNHNS and SASEGT. V gave up 8 bases and J gave up 2 bases; unmatched junction bases: 9. The CDR3 has 15 amino acids. CDR3: CASASGTAGNQPQHF. CDR3 bases: TGTGCCAGCGCCTCCGGGACAGCCGGCAATCAGCCCCAGCATTTT.

Comment on this clone: Relative to the germline gene, one junction end is altered; a read error may explain this. The gene calls are TRBV7-3 and TRBJ2-6, with D possibly being TRBD1 or TRBD2 (5 bases each). CDR3 size: 13 residues. Germline CDR1 reads SGHTA; CDR2 reads FQGTGA. CDR3 nucleotides: TGTGCCAGCAGTTTTGACGGGGCCAACGTCATGACTTTC. It encodes CASSFDGANVMTF.

This clone occurred many times. The chain is built from TRBV7-2 and TRBJ2-1; D perhaps matches TRBD2 (6 bases). V was pared by 4 bases and J by 3 bases, with 22 bases between. Looked up from germline, CDR1 is SGHTA and CDR2 is FQGNSA. This CDR3 has 18 amino acids. The CDR3 reads CASSSYSGSPGFYNEQFF. For the CDR3, the DNA is TGTGCCAGCAGCTCGTACTCCGGGAGTCCAGGTTTCTACAATGAGCAGTTCTTC.

This clone was detected many times. The chain employs TRBV28 and TRBJ2-7; D not certain. Germline V gene data show CDR1 as MDHEN and CDR2 as SYDVKM. CDR3 length: 13 amino acids. V dropped 6 bases and J dropped 3 bases, with 12 bases sitting between them. DNA for the CDR3: TGTGCCAGCAGGGGATCGAACAGCTACGAGCAGTACTTC. It encodes CASRGSNSYEQYF.

This clone was recorded many times. V gene TRBV7-8 combines with J gene TRBJ1-1; D uncertain. Germline CDR1 and CDR2: SGHVS and FQNEAQ. This CDR3 comprises 11 residues. With 1 base removed from V and 5 bases from J, the gap between germline ends came to 2 bases. CDR3 nucleotides: TGTGCCAGCAGCTTAGGTACTGAAGCTTTCTTT. Residues: CASSLGTEAFF.

The V gene is TRBV7-9, the J gene TRBJ2-7, with D perhaps TRBD2 (5 bases). The CDR3 covers 14 residues. Germline assignment: CDR1 SEHNR and CDR2 FQNEAQ (reference sequence). V was cut by 5 bases and J by 2 bases, with 13 bases left in between. The CDR3 region has the DNA TGTGCCAGCAGCAAGCCGGGATCCCCCTACGAGCAGTACTTC. It encodes CASSKPGSPYEQYF.

This clone occurred once. This chain joins TRBV5-1 and TRBJ2-1; 7 nucleotides match TRBD1. The germline gives CDR1 SGHRS, CDR2 YFSETQ. Trimming took 5 bases from V and 10 from J; bases not matched to a gene: 3. This CDR3 contains 11 residues. CDR3 in DNA: TGCGCCAGCAGTGAGGGGGCAGAGCAGTTCTTC. Translation: CASSEGAEQFF.

The rearrangement uses TRBV11-3 and TRBJ2-3; weak D call: TRBD1 (5 bases). This CDR3 spans 15 amino acids. Trimming took off 2 bases at V and 5 bases at J, with 14 bases between the two ends. The germline V gene has CDR1 SGHNT and CDR2 YENEEA. CDR3 in amino acids: CASSLQTRGGDTQYF. CDR3 in DNA: TGTGCCAGCAGCTTACAGACAAGGGGCGGAGATACGCAGTATTTT.

In its sample, this clone was seen many times. The chain joins TRBV20-1 to TRBJ2-1, with TRBD2 identical over 12 bases. Germline loops: CDR1 DFQATT, CDR2 SNEGSKA (reference sequence). The CDR3 runs to 17 residues. V shed 3 bases, J shed 4 bases, and the junction held 10 bases outside the gene matches. CDR3 residues: CSARTSGSYPLYNEQFF. The DNA of the CDR3 is TGCAGTGCTAGGACTAGCGGGAGTTATCCCCTATACAATGAGCAGTTCTTC.

In this sample, this clone turned up once. The chain recombines TRBV7-3 with TRBJ2-2; 10 nucleotides match TRBD2. This CDR3 comprises 18 residues. J was trimmed by 1 base and V by 5 bases; bases with no gene match: 10. Germline lookup yields CDR1 SGHTA and CDR2 FQGTGA. Here the CDR3 DNA reads TGTGCCAGCAGCCCCCGCCGCCGGACTAGCGGGAACACCGGGGAGCTGTTTTTT. Residues: CASSPRRRTSGNTGELFF. Using reference TRBV7-3 and TRBJ2-2 for the parts outside the CDR3, the full variable domain is GAGVSQTPSNKVTEKGKYVELRCDPISGHTALYWYRQSLGQGPEFLIYFQGTGAADDSGLPNDRFFAVRPEGSVSTLKIQRTERGDSAVYLCASSPRRRTSGNTGELFFGEGSRLTVL.

This clone was seen many times. This chain joins TRBV7-9 and TRBJ1-2, with D possibly matching TRBD1 (6 bases). CDR1 SEHNR and CDR2 FQNEAQ come from the germline V gene (reference sequence). V lost 4 bases, J lost 8 bases, and 20 bases lay in between. The CDR3 has 15 residues. The CDR3 DNA reads TGTGCCAGCAGCTCAACCGGGTCAGGGGAAGGGGGCTACACCTTC. The encoded protein is CASSSTGSGEGGYTF.

The gene calls are TRBV14 and TRBJ2-7; 10 bases map to TRBD2. The CDR3 has 17 amino acids. CDR1 is SGHDN, CDR2 FVKESK, per germline. Here the CDR3 reads CVSSQNSWTSGTYEQYF. The CDR3 DNA follows: TGTGTCAGTAGCCAGAACTCCTGGACTAGCGGAACTTACGAGCAGTACTTC.

On this clone itself: The conserved phenylalanine or tryptophan normally closing the CDR3 is absent here, so this likely arose from a read error. The chain combines TRBV5-1 with TRBJ2-1; D perhaps matches TRBD2 (5 bases). Per germline, CDR1 SGHRS and CDR2 YFSETQ. The CDR3 runs to 15 residues. Trimming shortened V by 4 bases and J by 8 bases, and 19 bases separated the two germline ends. CDR3 protein: CASSLGFGSQDEQFS. In DNA, the CDR3 is TGCGCCAGCAGCCTAGGCTTTGGGAGTCAGGATGAGCAGTTCTCC.

In this sample, this clone turned up a few times. This chain connects TRBV6-1 to TRBJ2-7, with 7 bases aligning to TRBD2. This CDR3 is 17 amino acids long. The V and J ends lost 6 bases and 7 bases, in that order; junction bases with no gene match: 21. Germline loops: CDR1 MNHNS, CDR2 SASEGT. CDR3 in DNA: TGTGCCAGCAGCCGTTCCAGTCCGGGACTATCGGGTGGAGAGCAGTACTTC. This codes for CASSRSSPGLSGGEQYF.

The sample holds many counts of this clone. This chain uses TRBV2 with TRBJ1-1; D is unresolved. Trimming stripped 4 bases from V and 7 bases from J, with 16 bases between. The CDR3 has 14 amino acids. Germline assignment: CDR1 SNHLY and CDR2 FYNNEI. CDR3 DNA sequence: TGTGCCAGCAGTGGTGAAGGATGGTTTAATGAAGCTTTCTTT. Protein sequence: CASSGEGWFNEAFF.

This clone was seen many times. The J gene is TRBJ1-3, the V gene TRBV30; TRBD1 agrees at 8 bases. The CDR3 runs to 16 residues. V shed 2 bases, J shed 0 bases, and the junction held 6 bases outside the gene matches. Germline V CDR1 and CDR2: GTSNPN, SVGIG (reference sequence). CDR3 residues: CAWSSLGTGSGNTIYF. DNA for the CDR3: TGTGCCTGGAGTTCTTTAGGGACAGGCTCTGGAAACACCATATATTTT.

Many counts were recorded for this clone. This chain connects TRBV16 to TRBJ2-3; D unclear. The CDR3 extends over 11 amino acids. With 3 bases removed from V and 5 bases from J, the gap between germline ends came to 3 bases. Per germline, CDR1 KGHSY and CDR2 FQNENV. Written as DNA, the CDR3 is TGTGCCAGCAGCCAGGGAGATACGCAGTATTTT. Translating gives CASSQGDTQYF.

This clone was seen repeatedly, ten times or more. J is TRBJ2-3 and V is TRBV7-1, with D perhaps given as TRBD1 or TRBD2 (5 bases each). TRBV7-1 has ORF status, its function being uncertain. This CDR3 has 19 residues. V lost 3 bases and J lost 0, with 22 bases in between. The CDR3 DNA is TGTGCCAGCAGCTCCCCGGGGCGCAGGACCCCTTCCAGCACAGATACGCAGTATTTT. It specifies CASSSPGRRTPSSTDTQYF.

This clone has ten or more counts. The V and J genes are TRBV20-1 and TRBJ1-5; 9 bases line up with TRBD1. There are 17 residues in the CDR3. V gave up 1 base and J gave up 3 bases; unmatched junction bases: 10. Germline CDR1 is DFQATT and CDR2 is SNEGSKA (reference sequence). The CDR3 region is CSARGEQGALNNQPQHF. CDR3 bases: TGCAGTGCTAGAGGCGAACAGGGGGCTTTGAACAATCAGCCCCAGCATTTT.

Note on this clone: Because it lacks the conserved phenylalanine or tryptophan at the end, this CDR3 is likely a read error. It is unclear where the CDR3 begins or ends on the DNA, so no DNA is shown, and the CDR3 is as TCRdb lists it. The V gene is TRBV19, the J gene TRBJ1-2. CDR1 LNHDA and CDR2 SQIVND come from the germline V gene (reference sequence). The CDR3 adds up to 13 amino acids, both ends counted. CDR3 in amino acids: CASSMELGAVHTI.

This clone was recorded at least ten times. The rearrangement links TRBV13 to TRBJ1-4; weak D call: TRBD1 (5 bases). V lost 6 bases and J 6 bases, leaving 17 bases between the germline ends. The V gene's germline CDR1 is PRHDT and CDR2 FYEKMQ (reference sequence). The CDR3 has 15 residues. The CDR3 loop reads CASRQAGRLDEKLFF. Here the CDR3 DNA reads TGTGCCAGCAGACAAGCAGGGAGACTTGATGAAAAACTGTTTTTT.

As concerns this clone: In the same sample, other DNA sequences code for this CDR3. The chain combines TRBV28 with TRBJ1-1, with D unclear. Germline V CDR1 and CDR2: MDHEN, SYDVKM. The CDR3 covers 11 residues. CDR3 DNA sequence: TGTGCTAGTCTGGCCCGTTCCGAAGCTTTCTTT. Amino acids: CASLARSEAFF.

This clone was detected many times. V and J are TRBV29-1 and TRBJ2-2; D remains ambiguous. CDR1 is SQVTM and CDR2 is ANQGSEA in the germline V gene. The CDR3 spans 13 residues. V lost 0 bases, J lost 7 bases, and 9 bases lay in between. CDR3 sequence: CSVEEWAGGELFF. CDR3 coding DNA: TGCAGCGTTGAAGAGTGGGCTGGCGGGGAGCTGTTTTTT.